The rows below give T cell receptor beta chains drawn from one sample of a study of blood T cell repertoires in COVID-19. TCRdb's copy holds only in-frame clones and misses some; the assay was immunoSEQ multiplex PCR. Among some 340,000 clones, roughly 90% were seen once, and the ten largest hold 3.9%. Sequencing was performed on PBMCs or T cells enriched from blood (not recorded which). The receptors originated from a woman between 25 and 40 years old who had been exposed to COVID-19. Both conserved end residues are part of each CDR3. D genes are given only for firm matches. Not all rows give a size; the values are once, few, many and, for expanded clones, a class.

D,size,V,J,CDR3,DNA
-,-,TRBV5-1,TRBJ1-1,CASSPGHRTTEAFF,TGCGCCAGCAGCCCGGGACATCGGACCACTGAAGCTTTCTTT
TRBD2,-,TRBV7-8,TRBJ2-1,CASSLVGAGSGGAKNEQFF,TGTGCCAGCAGCTTAGTTGGGGCAGGTAGCGGGGGGGCTAAGAATGAGCAGTTCTTC
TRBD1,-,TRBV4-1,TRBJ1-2,CASSLNRQGDGYTF,TGCGCCAGCAGCCTTAATCGACAGGGAGATGGCTACACCTTC
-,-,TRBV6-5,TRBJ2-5,CASRYGPRGETQYF,TGTGCCAGCAGATATGGGCCGCGGGGCGAGACCCAGTACTTC
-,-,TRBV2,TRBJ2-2,CASSEAGRRVNTGELFF,TGTGCCAGCAGTGAAGCGGGGAGGCGGGTTAACACCGGGGAGCTGTTTTTT
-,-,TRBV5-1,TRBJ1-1,CASSLGTRMGAFF,TGCGCCAGCAGCTTGGGGACTAGAATGGGAGCTTTCTTT
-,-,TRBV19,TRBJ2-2,CASSIGLAFTGELFF,TGTGCCAGTAGTATCGGATTAGCATTTACCGGGGAGCTGTTTTTT
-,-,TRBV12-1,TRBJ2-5,CANRKRGVETQYF,TGTGCCAACCGGAAGCGGGGGGTAGAGACCCAGTACTTC
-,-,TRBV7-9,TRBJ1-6,CASSNRQQSPLHF,TGTGCCAGCAGCAACCGACAGCAGTCACCCCTCCACTTT
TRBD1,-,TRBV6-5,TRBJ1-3,CASSYGTGSGNTIYF,TGTGCCAGCAGTTATGGGACAGGATCTGGAAACACCATATATTTT
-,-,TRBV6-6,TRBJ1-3,CASSYDSDIYF,TGTGCCAGCAGTTATGACAGTGACATATATTTT
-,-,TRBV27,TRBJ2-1,CASSLEVPGLGDEQFF,TGTGCCAGCAGTTTAGAAGTCCCGGGACTTGGGGATGAGCAGTTCTTC
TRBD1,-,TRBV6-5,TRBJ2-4,CASSYSGQLKNIQYF,TGTGCCAGCAGTTACTCGGGACAGCTAAAAAACATTCAGTACTTC
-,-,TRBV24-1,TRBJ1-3,CATSTDKPGNTIYF,TGTGCCACCAGTACAGACAAGCCTGGAAACACCATATATTTT
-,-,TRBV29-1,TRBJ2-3,CSGDETDSSTDTQYF,TGCAGCGGTGATGAGACAGATTCTAGCACAGATACGCAGTATTTT
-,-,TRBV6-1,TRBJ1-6,CASSEYRVGNSPLHF,TGTGCCAGCAGTGAGTACAGGGTTGGCAATTCACCCCTCCACTTT
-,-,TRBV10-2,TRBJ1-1,CASKSPQGRTEAFF,TGCGCCAGCAAGTCCCCGCAGGGAAGGACTGAAGCTTTCTTT
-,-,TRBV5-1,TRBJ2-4,CASSQDTSLSIQYF,TGCGCCAGCAGCCAGGACACGAGCCTGAGCATTCAGTACTTC
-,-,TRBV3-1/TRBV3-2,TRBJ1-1,CASSQGRLAGAEEAFF,TGTGCCAGCAGCCAAGGGCGGCTGGCGGGTGCCGAGGAAGCTTTCTTT
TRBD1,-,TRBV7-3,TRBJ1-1,CASSFRQGIGSEAFF,TGTGCCAGCAGCTTCAGACAGGGAATAGGGTCTGAAGCTTTCTTT
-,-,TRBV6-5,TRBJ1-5,CASSYSGERQPQHF,TGTGCCAGCAGTTACTCTGGTGAGAGGCAGCCCCAGCATTTT
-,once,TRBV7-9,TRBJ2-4,CASSWGGNIQYF,TGTGCCAGCAGTTGGGGCGGAAACATTCAGTACTTC
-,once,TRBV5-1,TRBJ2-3,CASSLAAAGRDTQYF,TGCGCCAGCAGCTTGGCCGCGGCGGGAAGGGATACGCAGTATTTT